This T cell receptor beta chain was identified during a study of shared clonotypes between healthy human individuals. Study-level information: Per-donor plates numbered three CD4 naive, three CD4 memory, two CD8 naive and one CD8 memory. Study observations and caveats: The study found lower generation probabilities in non-shared clonotypes than in those shared by all four donors.

Methods used by the authors: Filtering differed for immunoSEQ, which gave only junction sequences without quality scores. Using immunoSEQ multiplex PCR, the repertoire was profiled, and TCRdb retains in-frame clones only, with some absent. V and J calls and clone size are those listed in that table; D and trimming were worked out from the DNA. The data contain about 2.1 million clones, just over 90% of them seen just once; the ten biggest clones take up around 1.7%. Germline trimming cut 4 bases from V and 0 bases from J; bases unmatched to any gene: 5. Germline V gene sequence: CDR1 PRHDT, CDR2 FYEKMQ (reference sequence). This CDR3 region has 15 residues. CD8 cells classed as naive were CD45RO-negative and positively selected for CCR7, excluding terminally differentiated effector memory CD45RA+ cells. Comments on this clone: The antigen is not known.

This chain links TRBV13 with TRBJ2-7; 8 bases fit TRBD1. The sequencing sample was made of naive CD8+ T cells from PBMCs. The clonotype originates from a man aged 18 to 30 in good health. Some clones in this sample may be carry-over from other donors' samples. The DNA of the CDR3 is TGTGCCAGCAGCTACGGGGACAGGAACTCCTACGAGCAGTACTTC. It translates to CASSYGDRNSYEQYF.